The 23 T cell receptor beta chains below come from one sample, sequenced in a study of cytomegalovirus exposure and HLA in healthy donors. 60 Vbeta and 13 Jbeta primers were used in PCR. Repertoires were generated with immunoSEQ multiplex PCR, while TCRdb's copy carries only in-frame clones and drops some. Of 55,000 to 80,000 clones listed, around 80% are singletons. The sample consisted of PBMCs. These receptors were taken from a man aged 35-49 years in good health and CMV-seronegative.

The chain employs TRBV2 and TRBJ2-7; tentative D call: TRBD1 (6 bases). The germline V and J ends were trimmed by 7 bases and 4 bases, with 11 bases remaining between them. The length of the CDR3 is 12 residues. Germline V lookup: CDR1 SNHLY, CDR2 FYNNEI. The CDR3 region has the DNA TGTGCCAGCACCACCGGGACATACGAGCAGTACTTC. Translated, it gives CASTTGTYEQYF.

In nucleotides, the CDR3 is TGTGCCAGCCGAGATAACAGGGGGCCTGGCGAGCAGTACTTC. Protein sequence: CASRDNRGPGEQYF. V and J are TRBV25-1 and TRBJ2-7; 9 bases map to TRBD1. Germline V gives CDR1 MGHDK, CDR2 SYGVNS. V lost 8 bases, J lost 6 bases, and 11 bases stayed unmatched. The CDR3 contains 14 residues.

The table lists this clone with a few counts. In DNA, the CDR3 is TGTGTCCTAGGCCGGGAAGGCTACGAGCAGTACTTC. It translates to CVLGREGYEQYF. The chain combines TRBV6-5 with TRBJ2-7, with a tentative D call TRBD2 (5 bases). The CDR3 consists of 12 residues. Germline values: CDR1 MNHEY, CDR2 SVGAGI.

This chain uses TRBV18 with TRBJ2-1; 11 bases agree with TRBD1. CDR3 length: 15 residues. The junction had 3 bases not matched to a gene; V was cut back by 0 bases and J by 8 bases. CDR1 KGHSH and CDR2 LQKENI come from the germline V gene. The CDR3 here is CASSPPGQGVDEQFF. The CDR3 region has the DNA TGTGCCAGCTCACCACCGGGACAGGGGGTCGATGAGCAGTTCTTC.

The rearrangement links TRBV6-1 to TRBJ2-3; 7 bases map to TRBD2. The trim removed 6 bases at V and 0 bases at J, leaving 6 bases unmatched. There are 15 residues in the CDR3. The germline gives CDR1 MNHNS, CDR2 SASEGT. DNA for the CDR3: TGTGCCAGCAGGAAAAGCGGGACTAGCACAGATACGCAGTATTTT. Its protein is CASRKSGTSTDTQYF.

The chain combines TRBV21-1 with TRBJ2-5; TRBD2 is the table's D call, not checked against the DNA. TRBV21-1 is recorded as a pseudogene. The CDR3 is made up of 16 amino acids. This chain's CDR3 is CASSKVGRGVQETQYF. The CDR3 DNA reads TGTGCCAGCAGCAAAGTTGGGCGGGGGGTCCAAGAGACCCAGTACTTC.

V and J are TRBV10-1 and TRBJ2-1, with 7 bases identical to TRBD2. Unmatched junction bases numbered 7, after V lost 8 bases and J lost 0 bases. Germline CDR1 reads WNHNN; CDR2 reads SYGVQD (reference sequence). This CDR3 has 15 amino acids. CDR3 sequence reads: CASPRGRGSYNEQFF. The CDR3 DNA sequence: TGCGCCAGCCCCCGGGGGAGGGGCTCCTACAATGAGCAGTTCTTC.

The J gene is TRBJ2-7, the V gene TRBV2; 10 bases line up with TRBD1. Germline loops: CDR1 SNHLY, CDR2 FYNNEI. The CDR3 is 15 residues long. Unmatched junction bases numbered 11, after V lost 6 bases and J lost 6 bases. This CDR3 reads CASRNAGTGVGEQYF. CDR3 DNA: TGTGCCAGCAGAAATGCCGGGACAGGGGTCGGCGAGCAGTACTTC. The full variable domain, its missing parts supplied by reference TRBV2 and TRBJ2-7, is EPEVTQTPSHQVTQMGQEVILRCVPISNHLYFYWYRQILGQKVEFLVSFYNNEISEKSEIFDDQFSVERPDGSNFTLKIRSTKLEDSAMYFCASRNAGTGVGEQYFGPGTRLTVT.

The chain couples TRBV5-1 to TRBJ2-2, with D maybe TRBD1 (6 bases). V lost 0 bases, J lost 6 bases, and 9 bases lay in between. This CDR3 comprises 14 residues. Germline CDR1 is SGHRS and CDR2 is YFSETQ. The CDR3 DNA reads as TGCGCCAGCAGCTTGGCCAGGGGCGCCGGGGAGCTGTTTTTT. It codes for CASSLARGAGELFF.

V and J are TRBV5-1 and TRBJ2-4; possible D gene TRBD2, 6 bases. Germline values: CDR1 SGHRS, CDR2 YFSETQ. V dropped 2 bases and J dropped 2 bases, with 11 bases sitting between them. This CDR3 is 15 amino acids long. The chain's CDR3 is CASSLGGQTKNIQYF. The CDR3 nucleotides read TGCGCCAGCAGCTTAGGAGGGCAAACCAAAAACATTCAGTACTTC.

V gene TRBV21-1 combines with J gene TRBJ1-1; the D segment call TRBD1 is taken from the table without a DNA check. TRBV21-1 is an annotated pseudogene. The CDR3 is 19 residues long. The CDR3 DNA is TGTGCCAGCAGCCAAGGGGGCCTCAGGGGGCGCTGGCCGGACACTGAAGCTTTCTTT. It codes for CASSQGGLRGRWPDTEAFF.

A word on this clone: One junction end disagrees with the germline gene, perhaps due to a read error. The V and J genes are TRBV14 and TRBJ2-2; D gene unclear. Germline V gives CDR1 SGHDN, CDR2 FVKESK. The CDR3 length is 13 residues. This CDR3 reads CASSQDSLGELFF. In DNA, the CDR3 is TGTGCCAGCAGTCAAGATAGCCTCGGGGAGCTGTTTTTT. The full variable domain, completed using reference TRBV14 and TRBJ2-2, is EAGVTQFPSHSVIEKGQTVTLRCDPISGHDNLYWYRRVMGKEIKFLLHFVKESKQDESGMPNNRFLAERTGGTYSTLKVQPAELEDSGVYFCASSQDSLGELFFGEGSRLTVL.

This chain joins TRBV7-3 and TRBJ1-6, with D perhaps matching TRBD1 (5 bases). V was clipped by 0 bases and J by 0 bases, with 6 bases between them. Germline CDR1 and CDR2: SGHTA and FQGTGA. This CDR3 region has 16 residues. CDR3 sequence: CASSLTGGSYNSPLHF. The DNA for the CDR3 is TGTGCCAGCAGCTTAACGGGGGGCTCCTATAATTCACCCCTCCACTTT.

This chain links TRBV6-1 with TRBJ1-2; possibly TRBD1 for D (6 bases). Between the trimmed V and J ends, which lost 9 bases and 2 bases, there was a span of 16 bases. This CDR3 has 14 amino acids. Germline V CDR1 and CDR2: MNHNS, SASEGT. This CDR3 is CARRTGGANYGYTF. The CDR3 nucleotides read TGTGCCAGAAGGACCGGGGGGGCGAACTATGGCTACACCTTC.

The rearrangement uses TRBV7-9 and TRBJ1-1; a possible D gene is TRBD1 (5 bases). V lost 4 bases and J lost 0, with 9 bases in between. Germline V gives CDR1 SEHNR, CDR2 FQNEAQ (reference sequence). CDR3 length: 14 residues. The DNA of the CDR3 is TGTGCCAGCAGCTCCAGGGAGGTGAACACTGAAGCTTTCTTT. It yields the protein CASSSREVNTEAFF. Supplemented by reference TRBV7-9 and TRBJ1-1, the full variable domain reads DTGVSQNPRHKITKRGQNVTFRCDPISEHNRLYWYRQTLGQGPEFLTYFQNEAQLEKSRLLSDRFSAERPKGSFSTLEIQRTEQGDSAMYLCASSSREVNTEAFFGQGTRLTVV.

V is TRBV9 and J is TRBJ1-3; the match to TRBD1 covers 7 bases. Germline assignment: CDR1 SGDLS and CDR2 YYNGEE. J lost 0 bases, V lost 4 bases, and 7 bases had no gene match. The CDR3 sequence is 16 residues long. The CDR3 sequence: CASSSFGTVSGNTIYF. The CDR3 DNA follows: TGTGCCAGCAGCTCCTTCGGGACAGTCTCTGGAAACACCATATATTTT.

The J gene is TRBJ2-4, the V gene TRBV6-1; D perhaps matches TRBD2 (7 bases). Trimming took off 1 base at V and 4 bases at J, with 11 bases between the two ends. The CDR3 is made up of 15 amino acids. Germline V gives CDR1 MNHNS, CDR2 SASEGT. This CDR3 is CASSEVRGGKNIQYF. For the CDR3, the DNA is TGTGCCAGCAGTGAAGTCAGGGGAGGGAAAAACATTCAGTACTTC.

This rearrangement joins TRBV29-1 to TRBJ2-1, with 9 positions matching TRBD1. The junction had 12 bases not matched to a gene; V was cut back by 7 bases and J by 8 bases. There are 14 residues in the CDR3. Germline values: CDR1 SQVTM, CDR2 ANQGSEA. CDR3 bases: TGCAGCGCCGCCCCACAGGGGGCTGCCCATGAGCAGTTCTTC. The encoded protein is CSAAPQGAAHEQFF.

This clone has more than one count but fewer than ten. V is TRBV10-1 and J is TRBJ1-1, with a weak D call TRBD1 (6 bases). The germline V gene encodes CDR1 WNHNN and CDR2 SYGVQD (reference sequence). The ends were cut back, 8 bases at V and 6 bases at J, with 13 bases in the middle. This CDR3 is built from 12 residues. The CDR3 DNA is TGCGCCAGCGGGGGGGGCAGCGCTGAAGCTTTCTTT. This codes for CASGGGSAEAFF.

The chain's CDR3 is CATSSRQGVYEQYF. In DNA, the CDR3 is TGTGCCACCAGCAGTCGGCAGGGGGTCTACGAGCAGTACTTC. The rearrangement uses TRBV15 and TRBJ2-7, with 7 bases fitting TRBD1. Trimming at V came to 3 bases and at J to 3 bases, leaving 5 bases not matched to a gene. This CDR3 is 14 amino acids long. Germline V gene lookup returns CDR1 LNHNV and CDR2 YYDKDF (reference sequence).

V is TRBV10-3 and J is TRBJ2-5; 7 nucleotides align to TRBD1. CDR1 and CDR2 (germline): ENHRY, SYGVKD. The CDR3 runs 15 residues. The junction had 6 bases not matched to a gene; V was cut back by 0 bases and J by 5 bases. CDR3 protein: CAISESTGAGETQYF. In DNA, the CDR3 is TGTGCCATCAGTGAGTCCACAGGGGCCGGGGAGACCCAGTACTTC.

The chain carries TRBV7-2 and TRBJ2-3; tentative D call: TRBD1 (6 bases). The CDR3 extends over 15 amino acids. CDR1 and CDR2 (germline): SGHTA, FQGNSA. Deletions cut 1 base from V and 3 bases from J, with 11 bases between. The DNA of the CDR3 is TGTGCCAGCAGCTTAGGTGGACAGTATACAGATACGCAGTATTTT. This gives the protein CASSLGGQYTDTQYF.

This chain links TRBV19 with TRBJ1-2; 7 bases fit TRBD1. The J segment lost 4 bases and the V segment lost 1 base, leaving 9 bases of the junction unmatched. Germline lookup yields CDR1 LNHDA and CDR2 SQIVND (reference sequence). This CDR3 comprises 16 residues. CDR3 sequence reads: CASSIVGTEFRYGYTF. The CDR3 DNA reads TGTGCCAGTAGTATAGTCGGGACAGAATTTCGCTATGGCTACACCTTC.